Given below is one T cell receptor (beta chain) in context. Its antigen is currently unknown. The data stem from a study of shared clonotypes between healthy human individuals. The study, taken as a whole, reports: Generation probabilities of non-shared clonotypes were lower (relative to those shared by all four donors). Sharing across four donors was seen in around 5% of naive CD4 clonotypes.

Data came from immunoSEQ multiplex PCR; TCRdb stores just in-frame clones and leaves some out. The table has about 79,000 clones, about 65% seen once. Germline CDR1 and CDR2: SNHLY and FYNNEI. This CDR3 comprises 13 residues. V lost 8 bases, J lost 2 bases, and 4 bases stayed unmatched. The J gene is TRBJ2-7, the V gene TRBV2, with TRBD2 matching over 9 bases. This receptor was obtained from a man younger than 45 in good health. Sequencing was performed on memory CD8+ T cells sorted from blood. Subset: CD45RO+ cells pooled with CCR7-negative TemRA cells. The CDR3 is CASATSGPYEQYF. CDR3 sequence (DNA): TGTGCCAGCGCGACTAGCGGACCCTACGAGCAGTACTTC.